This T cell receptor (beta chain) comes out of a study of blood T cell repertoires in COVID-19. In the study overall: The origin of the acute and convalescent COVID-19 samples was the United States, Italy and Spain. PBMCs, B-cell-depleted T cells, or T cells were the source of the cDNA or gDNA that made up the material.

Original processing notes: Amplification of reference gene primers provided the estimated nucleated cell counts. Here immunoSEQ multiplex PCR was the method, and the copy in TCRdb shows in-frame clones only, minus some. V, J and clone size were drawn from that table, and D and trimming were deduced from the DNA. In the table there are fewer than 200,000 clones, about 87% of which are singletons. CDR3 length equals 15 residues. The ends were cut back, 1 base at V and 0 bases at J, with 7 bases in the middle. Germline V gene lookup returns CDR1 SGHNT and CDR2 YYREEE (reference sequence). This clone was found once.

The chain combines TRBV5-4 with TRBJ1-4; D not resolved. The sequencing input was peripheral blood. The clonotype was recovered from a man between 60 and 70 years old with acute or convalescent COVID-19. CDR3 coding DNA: TGTGCCAGCAGCTTGCAGACACCAACTAATGAAAAACTGTTTTTT. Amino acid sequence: CASSLQTPTNEKLFF.